The 21 T cell receptor beta chains below come from one sample, sequenced in a study of blood T cell repertoires in COVID-19. Sequencing used immunoSEQ multiplex PCR; TCRdb keeps in-frame clones, though not all of them. The sample has roughly 250,000 clones; 88% are singletons. The sequencing sample was made of peripheral blood. Source of these receptors: a woman between 40 and 55 years old who had recovered from COVID-19.

The rearrangement uses TRBV19 and TRBJ2-1; TRBD2 aligns across 9 bases. This CDR3 is built from 14 residues. Trimming removed 7 bases from V and 7 bases from J; junction bases left unmatched: 8. Germline values: CDR1 LNHDA, CDR2 SQIVND (reference sequence). CDR3 bases: TGTGCCAGTACACGCCCTAGCGGGGTTAATGAGCAGTTCTTC. This sequence encodes CASTRPSGVNEQFF.

The CDR3 DNA is TGTGCCAGCAGCAACCTAGCGGGGGAGCAGTTCTTC. Its protein is CASSNLAGEQFF. The chain carries TRBV12-3 or TRBV12-4 and TRBJ2-1; 9 bases match TRBD2. V dropped 6 bases and J dropped 10; count of bases not matched to a gene: 4. The CDR3 totals 12 residues.

The chain links TRBV7-9 to TRBJ1-4; 11 bases agree with TRBD1. From germline, CDR1 is SEHNR and CDR2 FQNEAQ (reference sequence). The CDR3 extends over 18 amino acids. Trimming cost V 6 bases and J 2 bases; bases outside gene matches: 11. The chain's CDR3 is CASSSGTGGPATNEKLFF. In DNA form, the CDR3 reads TGTGCCAGCAGTTCCGGGACAGGGGGTCCCGCGACTAATGAAAAACTGTTTTTT.

J is TRBJ2-2 and V is TRBV5-4, with a weak D call TRBD1 (6 bases). The V gene lost 0 bases and the J gene lost 4 bases, with 10 bases spanning the gap. The V gene's germline CDR1 is SGHNT and CDR2 YYREEE (reference sequence). The CDR3 length is 15 residues. DNA of the CDR3: TGTGCCAGCAGCTTGGCTGGGGGCATCACCGGGGAGCTGTTTTTT. Encoded protein: CASSLAGGITGELFF.

In DNA, the CDR3 is TGTGCCAGCAGCGTGACAGGTGGATTCTCCTACGAGCAGTACTTC. Its protein product is CASSVTGGFSYEQYF. The chain carries TRBV9 and TRBJ2-7; tentative D call: TRBD1 (6 bases). This CDR3 has 15 residues. The germline V and J ends were trimmed by 2 bases and 0 bases, with 12 bases remaining between them. Germline V gene data show CDR1 as SGDLS and CDR2 as YYNGEE.

The CDR3 region is CASSVGGIRNEQYF. CDR3 nucleotide sequence: TGTGCCAGCAGTGTAGGGGGAATAAGGAACGAGCAGTACTTC. The V call is TRBV25-1, the J call TRBJ2-7; D possibly corresponds to TRBD1 (6 bases). The CDR3 extends over 14 amino acids. Germline CDR1 and CDR2: MGHDK and SYGVNS. Trimming took off 4 bases at V and 5 bases at J, with 15 bases between the two ends.

V gene TRBV5-1 combines with J gene TRBJ2-7, with TRBD1 matching 7 bases. The CDR3 loop spans 15 amino acids. Looked up from germline, CDR1 is SGHRS and CDR2 is YFSETQ. V was clipped by 3 bases and J by 2 bases; unmatched bases: 8. CDR3 in DNA: TGCGCCAGCAGCTCGGGACAGCCTTACACCTACGAGCAGTACTTC. Protein product: CASSSGQPYTYEQYF. The full variable domain, completed using reference TRBV5-1 and TRBJ2-7, is KAGVTQTPRYLIKTRGQQVTLSCSPISGHRSVSWYQQTPGQGLQFLFEYFSETQRNKGNFPGRFSGRQFSNSRSEMNVSTLELGDSALYLCASSSGQPYTYEQYFGPGTRLTVT.

This clone showed up just once. The rearrangement uses TRBV19 and TRBJ1-5, with 9 bases identical to TRBD1. Germline V CDR1 and CDR2: LNHDA, SQIVND (reference sequence). J lost 2 bases, V lost 4 bases, and 9 bases had no gene match. The CDR3 contains 17 residues. Here the CDR3 DNA reads TGTGCCAGTAGTACCCCCGGACAGGGGCGAGGCAATCAGCCCCAGCATTTT. It translates to CASSTPGQGRGNQPQHF. The variable domain in full, completed from reference TRBV19 and TRBJ1-5, reads DGGITQSPKYLFRKEGQNVTLSCEQNLNHDAMYWYRQDPGQGLRLIYYSQIVNDFQKGDIAEGYSVSREKKESFPLTVTSAQKNPTAFYLCASSTPGQGRGNQPQHFGDGTRLSIL.

The chain links TRBV6-2 or TRBV6-3 to TRBJ2-1, with TRBD1 matching over 9 bases. J was trimmed by 6 bases and V by 5 bases; bases with no gene match: 8. The CDR3 consists of 15 residues. Per germline, CDR1 MNHEY and CDR2 SVGEGT. The CDR3 is CASSETGGISNEQFF. The CDR3 DNA reads as TGTGCCAGCAGTGAGACAGGGGGGATATCCAATGAGCAGTTCTTC.

The chain joins TRBV5-4 to TRBJ2-1; possibly TRBD2 for D (6 bases). Germline assignment: CDR1 SGHNT and CDR2 YYREEE (reference sequence). Trimming pared 0 bases from V and 7 bases from J, leaving 14 bases between. The CDR3 runs to 15 residues. CDR3 loop: CASSLELAGGNEQFF. Here the CDR3 DNA reads TGTGCCAGCAGCTTGGAACTAGCTGGGGGAAATGAGCAGTTCTTC.

The gene calls are TRBV6-5 and TRBJ1-3; 7 positions agree with TRBD1. There are 15 residues in the CDR3. CDR1 MNHEY and CDR2 SVGAGI come from the germline V gene. The J segment lost 0 bases and the V segment lost 5 bases, leaving 4 bases of the junction unmatched. In DNA, the CDR3 is TGTGCCAGCAGTAGAGGACAGGTCTCTGGAAACACCATATATTTT. Amino acid sequence: CASSRGQVSGNTIYF.

The genes are TRBV19 and TRBJ1-5, with TRBD1 matching over 7 bases. Looked up from germline, CDR1 is LNHDA and CDR2 is SQIVND (reference sequence). This CDR3 spans 16 amino acids. V trimming: 4 bases; J trimming: 0 bases; junction bases outside the gene matches: 6. The CDR3 is CASSTGQANSNQPQHF. CDR3 DNA sequence: TGTGCCAGTAGTACAGGACAGGCAAATAGCAATCAGCCCCAGCATTTT.

J is TRBJ2-7 and V is TRBV7-3, with a weak D call TRBD2 (6 bases). Germline loops: CDR1 SGHTA, CDR2 FQGTGA. V was shortened by 5 bases and J by 5 bases, with 22 bases between the two germline ends. This CDR3 is built from 16 residues. The chain's CDR3 is CASSPRGTVGFNEQYF. The DNA for the CDR3 is TGTGCCAGCAGCCCTCGGGGGACGGTGGGTTTTAACGAGCAGTACTTC.

The chain recombines TRBV4-3 with TRBJ2-1; D possibly corresponds to TRBD1 (6 bases). Germline V CDR1 and CDR2: LGHNA, YSLEER. V lost 0 bases and J lost 0, with 15 bases in between. This CDR3 region has 18 residues. CDR3 region: CASSQDLRDIGSYNEQFF. The CDR3 DNA reads as TGCGCCAGCAGCCAAGATCTCCGGGACATAGGCTCCTACAATGAGCAGTTCTTC.

The chain employs TRBV6-2 or TRBV6-3 and TRBJ1-5, with 8 bases fitting TRBD1. V trimming: 2 bases; J trimming: 6 bases; junction bases outside the gene matches: 15. Germline CDR1 and CDR2: MNHEY and SVGEGT. The CDR3 has 18 residues. CDR3 loop: CASSYPPRGQVRGQPQHF. The CDR3 nucleotides are TGTGCCAGCAGTTACCCACCCCGGGGACAGGTGAGAGGTCAGCCCCAGCATTTT.

This rearrangement joins TRBV19 to TRBJ2-7; D gene uncertain. The CDR3 covers 14 residues. V was pared by 3 bases and J by 1 base, with 10 bases between. Germline-derived CDR1 and CDR2 are LNHDA and SQIVND (reference sequence). CDR3: CASSMWQASYEQYF. The CDR3 region has the DNA TGTGCCAGTAGTATGTGGCAGGCATCCTACGAGCAGTACTTC.

The chain couples TRBV6-5 to TRBJ1-4; no clear D. From germline, CDR1 is MNHEY and CDR2 SVGAGI. This CDR3 contains 15 residues. V was shortened by 2 bases and J by 0 bases, with 7 bases between the two germline ends. CDR3: CASSYVRATNEKLFF. CDR3 in DNA: TGTGCCAGCAGTTACGTCCGAGCAACTAATGAAAAACTGTTTTTT.

The chain employs TRBV2 and TRBJ2-3; 13 positions agree with TRBD2. In germline, CDR1 is SNHLY, CDR2 FYNNEI. V trimming: 6 bases; J trimming: 5 bases; junction bases outside the gene matches: 5. The CDR3 contains 15 residues. Here the CDR3 reads CASSLGLAGKDTQYF. CDR3 DNA: TGTGCCAGCAGCCTGGGACTAGCGGGAAAAGATACGCAGTATTTT.

The chain links TRBV19 to TRBJ2-7, with D possibly matching TRBD2 (6 bases). The V gene lost 6 bases and the J gene lost 2 bases, with 17 bases spanning the gap. The CDR3 spans 15 residues. Looked up from germline, CDR1 is LNHDA and CDR2 is SQIVND (reference sequence). The CDR3 here is CASRTRSGGTYEQYF. The CDR3 coding sequence is TGTGCCAGTAGGACTCGTAGCGGAGGTACCTACGAGCAGTACTTC.

The rearrangement joins TRBV9 to TRBJ2-3; a possible D gene is TRBD2 (6 bases). The CDR3 runs to 15 residues. Trimming cost V 0 bases and J 0 bases, with 8 bases left between them. Germline lookup yields CDR1 SGDLS and CDR2 YYNGEE. In DNA form, the CDR3 reads TGTGCCAGCAGCGTAGCAAGCGGGAGCACAGATACGCAGTATTTT. This sequence encodes CASSVASGSTDTQYF.

The rearrangement joins TRBV9 to TRBJ2-1; 10 nucleotides match TRBD2. CDR3 length equals 16 residues. V was pared by 0 bases and J by 4 bases, with 4 bases of the junction left unmatched. The germline V gene has CDR1 SGDLS and CDR2 YYNGEE. The CDR3 DNA is TGTGCCAGCAGCGTAGTCGGACTAGCGGATTACAATGAGCAGTTCTTC. Protein product: CASSVVGLADYNEQFF.